This T cell receptor beta chain derives from a study of CXCR3-negative and CXCR3-positive naive CD8 T cells. As for this clonotype: Antigen unknown.

Identification of naive CD8+ T cells rested on CD45RO-CCR7+CD27+CD95- status. The study, taken as a whole, reports: Naive subsets showed comparable surface CD5, and TCR interaction strength was also inferred from TRB CDR3 physicochemistry. Comparably high diversity marked both naive subsets, whereas memory CD8+ cells had much lower diversity. The TRBV-TRBJ usage of naive CXCR3-negative and CXCR3-positive cells was similar, but that of memory cells differed. More hydrophobic TRB CDR3s occurred in CXCR3-positive than in CXCR3-negative naive cells.

Researchers prepared the TRB cDNA libraries using 5' RACE with UMI labels. TCRdb reworked the 5' RACE reads into one entry per CDR3 protein, no DNA. The sample yields about 98,000 distinct CDR3 sequences, of which the top ten take up 1.1%. Sequenced material: naive CXCR3+ CD8+ T cells from blood. Sample subset: CD45RO-CCR7+CD27+CD95- naive CD8+ T cells expressing CXCR3 (TNR3+). The TCR comes from a human donor in good health. Some clones in this sample may be carry-over from other donors' samples.

CDR3 amino acids: CASSERGPTEAFF. The J gene is TRBJ1-1, the V gene TRBV25-1. This CDR3 has 13 residues. Germline-derived CDR1 and CDR2 are MGHDK and SYGVNS.